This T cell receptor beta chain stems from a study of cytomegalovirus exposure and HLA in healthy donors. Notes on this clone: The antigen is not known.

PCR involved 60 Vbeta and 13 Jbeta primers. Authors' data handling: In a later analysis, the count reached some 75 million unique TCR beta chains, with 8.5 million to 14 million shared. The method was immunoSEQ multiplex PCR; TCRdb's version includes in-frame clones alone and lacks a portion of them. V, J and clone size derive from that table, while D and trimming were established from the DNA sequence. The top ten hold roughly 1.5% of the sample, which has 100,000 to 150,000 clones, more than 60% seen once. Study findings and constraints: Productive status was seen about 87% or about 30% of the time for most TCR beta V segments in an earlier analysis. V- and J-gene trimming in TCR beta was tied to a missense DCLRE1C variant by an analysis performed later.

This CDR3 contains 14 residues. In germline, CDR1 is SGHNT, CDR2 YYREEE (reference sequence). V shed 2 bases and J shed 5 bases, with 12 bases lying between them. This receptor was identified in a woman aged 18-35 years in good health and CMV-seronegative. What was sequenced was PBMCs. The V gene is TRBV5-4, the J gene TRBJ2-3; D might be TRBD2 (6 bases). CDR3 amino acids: CASSFATGLDTQYF. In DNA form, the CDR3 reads TGTGCCAGCAGCTTCGCGACGGGACTAGATACGCAGTATTTT.